This is a list of T cell receptor beta chains from one sample in a study of cytomegalovirus exposure and HLA in healthy donors. TCRdb keeps only in-frame clones here, not all; method: immunoSEQ multiplex PCR. The data contain 150,000 to 200,000 clones, just under 80% of them singletons. What was sequenced was PBMCs. The receptors were gathered from a woman aged 25-40 years in good health and CMV-seropositive. Each CDR3 is given without its conserved first and last residue.

ASGAGNQPQH	TRBV28	TRBJ1-5
ASSLGGTAKGTEAF	TRBV7-9	TRBJ1-1
ASRKGAGVSNTEAF	TRBV19	TRBJ1-1
ASSESFRSYEQY	TRBV10-2	TRBJ2-7
ASSLRAGISGANVLT	TRBV7-2	TRBJ2-6
ANRDTLTDTQY	TRBV10-3	TRBJ2-3
ASSPGNEQF	TRBV27	TRBJ2-1
ASTGLAGTGELF	TRBV2	TRBJ2-2
ASSFTLRPAF	TRBV28	TRBJ1-1
ASSPQEGRTYEQY	TRBV13	TRBJ2-7
ASSRDSSYEQY	TRBV4-1	TRBJ2-7
ASSSSSTGWSNQPQH	TRBV27	TRBJ1-5
ASSYGTGYQETQY	TRBV6-5	TRBJ2-5
ASSQTTGFYEKLF	TRBV14	TRBJ1-4
ASSLQLGQLSGYT	TRBV5-4	TRBJ1-2
ASRRQLSSYEQY	TRBV2	TRBJ2-7
ASSVQRLVPPST	TRBV7-2	TRBJ1-2